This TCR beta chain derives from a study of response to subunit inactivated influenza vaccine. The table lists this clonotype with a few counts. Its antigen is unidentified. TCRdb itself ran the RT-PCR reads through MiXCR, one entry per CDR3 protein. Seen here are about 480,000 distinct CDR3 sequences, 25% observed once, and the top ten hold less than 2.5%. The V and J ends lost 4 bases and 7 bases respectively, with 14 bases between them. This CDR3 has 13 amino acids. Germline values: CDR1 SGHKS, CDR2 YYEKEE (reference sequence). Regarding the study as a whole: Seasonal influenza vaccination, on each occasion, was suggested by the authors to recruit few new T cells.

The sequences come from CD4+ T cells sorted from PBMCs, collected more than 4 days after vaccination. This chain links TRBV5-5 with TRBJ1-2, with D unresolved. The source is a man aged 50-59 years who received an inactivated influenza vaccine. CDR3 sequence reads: CASSPEMALGYTF. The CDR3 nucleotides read TGTGCCAGCAGCCCGGAGATGGCACTTGGCTACACCTTC.